The 30 T cell receptor beta chains below were found in one sample sequenced in a study of early stage breast cancer tumors. Using immunoSEQ multiplex PCR, the repertoire was profiled, and TCRdb retains in-frame clones only, with some absent. There are 50,000 to 75,000 clones in the sample; around 80% occur only once, and 3% to 3.5% lies in the top ten. Sequencing input: blood. Receptors were obtained from a person aged 30 to 40 with breast cancer.

The chain combines TRBV4-2 with TRBJ1-4; no definite D call. The germline gives CDR1 LGHNA, CDR2 YNFKEQ. Between the trimmed V and J ends, which lost 4 bases and 8 bases, there was a span of 11 bases. The CDR3 length is 13 residues. CDR3 amino acids: CASSPLTEEKLFF. The CDR3, as DNA: TGTGCCAGCAGCCCGCTAACGGAGGAAAAACTGTTTTTT.

This chain joins TRBV7-9 and TRBJ2-1; 13 positions match TRBD2. The CDR3 runs 19 residues. From germline, CDR1 is SEHNR and CDR2 FQNEAQ (reference sequence). V shed 4 bases and J 4 bases; nucleotides not matched to a gene: 13. CDR3 region: CASSSRLAGGPNIYNEQFF. In DNA, the CDR3 is TGTGCCAGCAGCTCAAGACTAGCGGGAGGCCCAAATATATACAATGAGCAGTTCTTC.

This clone appeared once. CDR3 loop: CASSGPRNTEAFF. In nucleotides, the CDR3 is TGCGCCAGCAGTGGACCCAGAAACACTGAAGCTTTCTTT. The V gene is TRBV10-2, the J gene TRBJ1-1, with no clear D. The V and J ends lost 4 bases and 2 bases respectively, with 8 bases between them. The germline V gene encodes CDR1 WSHSY and CDR2 SAAADI. The length of the CDR3 is 13 residues.

The rearrangement links TRBV4-3 to TRBJ1-1; D uncertain. V lost 1 base and J lost 6, with 9 bases in between. This CDR3 comprises 13 residues. The germline V gene encodes CDR1 LGHNA and CDR2 YSLEER. The CDR3 DNA follows: TGCGCCAGCAGCCAAGGTTACAACGCTGAAGCTTTCTTT. Protein product: CASSQGYNAEAFF.

V and J are TRBV9 and TRBJ2-2, with 7 bases matching TRBD1. This CDR3 has 15 amino acids. Germline V gene sequence: CDR1 SGDLS, CDR2 YYNGEE. Trimming took 3 bases from V and 6 from J; bases not matched to a gene: 8. The CDR3 DNA is TGTGCCAGCAGCGCCCAACAGGGGTTCGCCGGGGAGCTGTTTTTT. It is translated as CASSAQQGFAGELFF.

On this clone itself: Because the CDR3's place on the DNA is in doubt, the DNA is left out and the CDR3 is given as listed by TCRdb. The chain uses TRBV6-6 and TRBJ2-7; the D segment call TRBD2 is taken from the table without a DNA check. The CDR3 is 15 amino acids in total, end residues counted. CDR1 is MNHNY, CDR2 SVGAGI, per germline (reference sequence). The CDR3 loop reads CASSTSGLAGVEQYF.

This clone was seen only once. The chain uses TRBV11-2 and TRBJ2-7; possibly TRBD2 for D (5 bases). Germline CDR1 is SGHAT and CDR2 is FQNNGV. V lost 3 bases, J lost 4 bases, and 10 bases lay in between. This CDR3 spans 13 amino acids. CDR3 bases: TGTGCCAGCAGCTTCACGGACTCATACGAGCAGTACTTC. Residues: CASSFTDSYEQYF.

This CDR3 reads CASRLLEKLFF. CDR3 bases: TGTGCCAGCAGGCTATTAGAAAAACTGTTTTTT. This chain connects TRBV28 to TRBJ1-4, with D unclear. This CDR3 region has 11 residues. CDR1 MDHEN and CDR2 SYDVKM come from the germline V gene. Trimming stripped 6 bases from V and 8 bases from J, with 7 bases between.

The chain uses TRBV29-1 and TRBJ2-1, with D possibly TRBD2 on 6 matching bases. V was pared by 5 bases and J by 5 bases, with 10 bases between. This CDR3 is built from 12 residues. In germline, CDR1 is SQVTM, CDR2 ANQGSEA. CDR3 protein: CSVRWGDNEQFF. The CDR3, as DNA: TGCAGCGTTAGGTGGGGGGACAATGAGCAGTTCTTC.

The genes are TRBV30 and TRBJ2-7; D might be TRBD2 (6 bases). The CDR3 contains 13 residues. In germline, CDR1 is GTSNPN, CDR2 SVGIG (reference sequence). The V end lost 5 bases, the J end lost 6 bases, and 17 bases lay between the germline ends. The CDR3 reads CAWEWREIGEQYF. CDR3 nucleotide sequence: TGTGCCTGGGAATGGCGGGAAATTGGCGAGCAGTACTTC.

This clone was seen more than once but under ten times. The chain combines TRBV19 with TRBJ1-1; no reliable D call. The CDR3 has 13 residues. Germline-derived CDR1 and CDR2 are LNHDA and SQIVND (reference sequence). Trimming stripped 7 bases from V and 1 base from J, with 10 bases between. The CDR3 nucleotides read TGTGCCAGTACCGCCGGGAAGAACACTGAAGCTTTCTTT. It translates to CASTAGKNTEAFF.

V is TRBV7-6 and J is TRBJ2-1; D is undetermined. The CDR3 length is 12 residues. Germline V gene lookup returns CDR1 SGHVS and CDR2 FNYEAQ. Trimming stripped 5 bases from V and 10 bases from J, with 12 bases between. CDR3 sequence (DNA): TGTGCCAGCAGCCCCGAAAACCCCGAGCAGTTCTTC. Translating gives CASSPENPEQFF.

The chain uses TRBV6-6 and TRBJ1-6, with 7 bases matching TRBD1. V dropped 5 bases and J dropped 3; count of bases not matched to a gene: 4. The CDR3 contains 15 residues. The germline V gene encodes CDR1 MNHNY and CDR2 SVGAGI (reference sequence). For the CDR3, the DNA is TGTGCCAGCAGTGAGGGGGCTAGCTATAATTCACCCCTCCACTTT. It encodes CASSEGASYNSPLHF.

J is TRBJ2-5 and V is TRBV5-4; TRBD1 aligns across 7 bases. Per the germline V gene, CDR1 is SGHNT and CDR2 is YYREEE (reference sequence). V lost 1 base to trimming and J lost 5 bases; unmatched junction nucleotides: 8. This CDR3 is built from 15 residues. CDR3 region: CASSLSYRGVETQYF. CDR3 sequence (DNA): TGTGCCAGCAGCTTGAGCTACAGGGGAGTCGAGACCCAGTACTTC.

This chain links TRBV19 with TRBJ1-2; a possible D gene is TRBD1 (6 bases). Germline loops: CDR1 LNHDA, CDR2 SQIVND (reference sequence). The length of the CDR3 is 14 residues. V lost 3 bases, J lost 2 bases, and 10 bases lay in between. Here the CDR3 DNA reads TGTGCCAGTAGTATCAAACAGGGAAACTATGGCTACACCTTC. It yields the protein CASSIKQGNYGYTF.

This clone was seen more than once but under ten times. This chain uses TRBV2 with TRBJ1-4; 7 nucleotides align to TRBD1. Trimming at V came to 6 bases and at J to 6 bases, leaving 7 bases not matched to a gene. CDR3 length: 14 amino acids. Germline-derived CDR1 and CDR2 are SNHLY and FYNNEI. As DNA, the CDR3 is TGTGCCAGCAGCCGACAGGGAGTGCATGAAAAACTGTTTTTT. Its protein is CASSRQGVHEKLFF.

The J gene is TRBJ1-3, the V gene TRBV7-2, with D unresolved. V dropped 4 bases and J dropped 1 base, with 14 bases sitting between them. CDR3 size: 16 residues. Per the germline V gene, CDR1 is SGHTA and CDR2 is FQGNSA. The CDR3 region has the DNA TGTGCCAGCAGCTGGACGGGAGACCATTCTGGAAACACCATATATTTT. Its translation is CASSWTGDHSGNTIYF.

DNA of the CDR3: TGTGCCAGTAATCCGGGGGTTGATTGGGAGCAGTACTTC. Amino acid sequence: CASNPGVDWEQYF. The gene calls are TRBV19 and TRBJ2-7, with D perhaps TRBD2 (6 bases). V was clipped by 7 bases and J by 7 bases, with 17 bases between them. The CDR3 covers 13 residues. Germline assignment: CDR1 LNHDA and CDR2 SQIVND (reference sequence).

The V and J genes are TRBV19 and TRBJ2-7; 13 bases map to TRBD2. With V trimmed by 4 bases and J by 2 bases, 11 bases remained unmatched. The germline V gene encodes CDR1 LNHDA and CDR2 SQIVND (reference sequence). This CDR3 has 18 residues. CDR3 sequence reads: CASSTREGTSGKAYEQYF. The CDR3 DNA follows: TGTGCCAGTAGTACCCGGGAGGGGACTAGCGGGAAAGCCTACGAGCAGTACTTC.

This rearrangement joins TRBV9 to TRBJ2-7, with TRBD2 identical over 10 bases. The J segment lost 0 bases and the V segment lost 0 bases, leaving 6 bases of the junction unmatched. The germline V gene has CDR1 SGDLS and CDR2 YYNGEE. This CDR3 comprises 17 residues. CDR3 coding DNA: TGTGCCAGCAGCGTAGGTGGTAGCGGGAGGAGCTCCTACGAGCAGTACTTC. It is translated as CASSVGGSGRSSYEQYF.

This rearrangement joins TRBV5-4 to TRBJ2-3, with a tentative D call TRBD2 (6 bases). Looked up from germline, CDR1 is SGHNT and CDR2 is YYREEE (reference sequence). Trimming left V 0 bases short and J 0 bases short, with 8 bases between. There are 15 residues in the CDR3. CDR3 nucleotides: TGTGCCAGCAGCTTGGATAGCGGAAGCACAGATACGCAGTATTTT. Translation gives CASSLDSGSTDTQYF.

This sequence joins TRBV6-5 and TRBJ1-2, with unresolved D. V was clipped by 6 bases and J by 8 bases, with 16 bases between them. The CDR3 has 13 amino acids. The germline V gene encodes CDR1 MNHEY and CDR2 SVGAGI. CDR3 nucleotide sequence: TGTGCCAGCAGCCAACCTCACGCGGGCGGCTACACCTTC. Its protein product is CASSQPHAGGYTF.

The DNA of the CDR3 is TGCGCCAGCAGCTTGGGACAGGGAGGGGGGGACACTGAAGCTTTCTTT. This gives the protein CASSLGQGGGDTEAFF. V usage is TRBV5-1 and J usage is TRBJ1-1; 7 bases fit TRBD1. This CDR3 spans 16 amino acids. Germline V gene sequence: CDR1 SGHRS, CDR2 YFSETQ. V lost 0 bases, J lost 3 bases, and 8 bases stayed unmatched.

The chain couples TRBV11-2 to TRBJ1-1, with 8 bases fitting TRBD1. Trimming removed 5 bases from V and 5 bases from J; junction bases left unmatched: 10. Looked up from germline, CDR1 is SGHAT and CDR2 is FQNNGV. CDR3 length: 15 amino acids. The CDR3 protein is CASSVTQGARTEAFF. The CDR3 nucleotides are TGTGCCAGCAGCGTAACGCAGGGGGCGCGGACTGAAGCTTTCTTT.

This clone was seen a few times. The chain uses TRBV19 and TRBJ1-6; 10 bases are a match to TRBD1. This CDR3 region has 16 residues. From germline, CDR1 is LNHDA and CDR2 SQIVND (reference sequence). V gave up 6 bases and J gave up 10 bases; unmatched junction bases: 12. The CDR3 here is CASSRFAGTGDSPLHF. CDR3 DNA: TGTGCCAGTAGCCGCTTCGCCGGGACAGGGGACTCACCCCTCCACTTT.

The chain recombines TRBV27 with TRBJ2-7; D unclear. The CDR3 spans 16 residues. Per the germline V gene, CDR1 is MNHEY and CDR2 is SMNVEV (reference sequence). The V and J ends lost 6 bases and 1 base respectively, with 19 bases between them. This CDR3 reads CASSTRSSIRSYEQYF. The CDR3 coding sequence is TGTGCCAGCAGCACAAGGTCCTCAATAAGATCCTACGAGCAGTACTTC.

This clone was seen a handful of times. The chain links TRBV28 to TRBJ1-2; no reliable D call. V was pared by 1 base and J by 8 bases, with 8 bases between. CDR1 is MDHEN and CDR2 is SYDVKM in the germline V gene. CDR3 length: 12 residues. CDR3 DNA: TGTGCCAGCAGTTTATCCCTAACGGGCTACACCTTC. Its protein product is CASSLSLTGYTF.

The rearrangement uses TRBV4-2 and TRBJ2-7; a weak D match, TRBD2 (5 bases). This CDR3 has 15 amino acids. The germline V gene encodes CDR1 LGHNA and CDR2 YNFKEQ. V was trimmed by 0 bases and J by 0 bases, leaving 9 bases between them. In nucleotides, the CDR3 is TGTGCCAGCAGCCAAGATCAGCGGAGCTCCTACGAGCAGTACTTC. It encodes CASSQDQRSSYEQYF.

V and J are TRBV5-1 and TRBJ2-5; TRBD2 aligns across 10 bases. Germline loops: CDR1 SGHRS, CDR2 YFSETQ. Unmatched junction bases numbered 3, after V lost 4 bases and J lost 3 bases. This CDR3 is 14 amino acids long. CDR3 sequence reads: CASSTAGGEETQYF. The CDR3 nucleotides are TGCGCCAGCAGCACAGCGGGAGGGGAAGAGACCCAGTACTTC.

V is TRBV2 and J is TRBJ2-7; a possible D gene is TRBD2 (6 bases). The CDR3 covers 14 residues. Germline V gene lookup returns CDR1 SNHLY and CDR2 FYNNEI. V was cut by 6 bases and J by 7 bases, with 19 bases left in between. The CDR3 bases are TGTGCCAGCAGACGCGGGGACCGGACCAAGGAGCAGTACTTC. It codes for CASRRGDRTKEQYF.